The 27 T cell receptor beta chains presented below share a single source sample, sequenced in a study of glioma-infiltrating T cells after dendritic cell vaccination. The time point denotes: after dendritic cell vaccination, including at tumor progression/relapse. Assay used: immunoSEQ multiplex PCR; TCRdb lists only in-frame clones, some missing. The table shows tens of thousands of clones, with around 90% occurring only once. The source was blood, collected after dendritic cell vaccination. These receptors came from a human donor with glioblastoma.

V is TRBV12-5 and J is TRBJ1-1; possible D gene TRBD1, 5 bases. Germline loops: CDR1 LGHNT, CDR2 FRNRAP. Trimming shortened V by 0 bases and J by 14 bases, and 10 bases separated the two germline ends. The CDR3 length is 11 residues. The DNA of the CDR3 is TGTGCTAGTGGTTTGGTACAGGAACGGTTCTTT. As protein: CASGLVQERFF.

The CDR3 sequence: CASNLDRRGETQYF. The CDR3 bases are TGCGCCAGCAATTTGGACAGGCGGGGAGAGACCCAGTACTTC. The J gene is TRBJ2-5, the V gene TRBV10-2; the D gene is possibly TRBD1 (7 bases). This CDR3 comprises 14 residues. Germline assignment: CDR1 WSHSY and CDR2 SAAADI. With 7 bases removed from V and 4 bases from J, the gap between germline ends came to 16 bases.

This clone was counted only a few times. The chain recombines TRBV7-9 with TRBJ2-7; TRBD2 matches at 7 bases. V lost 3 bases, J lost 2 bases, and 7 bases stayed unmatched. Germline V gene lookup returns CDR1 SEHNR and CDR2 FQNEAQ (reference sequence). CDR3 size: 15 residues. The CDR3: CASSFRLADTYEQYF. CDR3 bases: TGTGCCAGCAGCTTCAGACTAGCTGATACCTACGAGCAGTACTTC.

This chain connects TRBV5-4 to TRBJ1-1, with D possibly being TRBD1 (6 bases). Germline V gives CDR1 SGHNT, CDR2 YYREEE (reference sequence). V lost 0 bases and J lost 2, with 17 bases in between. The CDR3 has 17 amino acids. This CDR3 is CASSLEGTILINTEAFF. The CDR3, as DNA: TGTGCCAGCAGCTTGGAAGGGACAATCCTAATAAACACTGAAGCTTTCTTT.

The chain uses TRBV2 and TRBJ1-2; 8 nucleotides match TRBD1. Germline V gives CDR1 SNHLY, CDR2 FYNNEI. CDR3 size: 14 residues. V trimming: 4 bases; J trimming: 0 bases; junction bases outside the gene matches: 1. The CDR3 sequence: CASSGQGTNYGYTF. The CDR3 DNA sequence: TGTGCCAGCAGTGGACAGGGGACTAACTATGGCTACACCTTC.

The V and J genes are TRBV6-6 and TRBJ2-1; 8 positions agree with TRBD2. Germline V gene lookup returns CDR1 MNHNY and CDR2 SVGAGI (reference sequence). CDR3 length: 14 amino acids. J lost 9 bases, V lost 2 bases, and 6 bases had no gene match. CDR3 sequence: CASSYTAGVAEQFF. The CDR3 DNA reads TGTGCCAGCAGTTACACAGCGGGGGTTGCTGAGCAGTTCTTC.

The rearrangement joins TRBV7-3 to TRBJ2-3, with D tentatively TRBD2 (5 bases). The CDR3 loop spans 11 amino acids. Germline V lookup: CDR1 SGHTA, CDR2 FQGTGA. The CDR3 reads CACAAGDTQYF. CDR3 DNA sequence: TGTGCTTGCGCGGCGGGAGATACGCAGTATTTT.

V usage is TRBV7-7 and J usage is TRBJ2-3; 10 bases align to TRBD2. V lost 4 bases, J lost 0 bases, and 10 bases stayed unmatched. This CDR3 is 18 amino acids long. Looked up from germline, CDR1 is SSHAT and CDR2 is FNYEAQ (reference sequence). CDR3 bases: TGTGCCAGCAGCTCCCGAGCGGGGGGGGATACTAGCACAGATACGCAGTATTTT. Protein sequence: CASSSRAGGDTSTDTQYF.

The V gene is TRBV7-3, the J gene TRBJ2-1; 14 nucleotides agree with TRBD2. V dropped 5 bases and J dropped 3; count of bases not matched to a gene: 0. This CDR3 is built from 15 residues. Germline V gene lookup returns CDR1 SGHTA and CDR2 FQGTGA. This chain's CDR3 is CASSGTSGSYNEQFF. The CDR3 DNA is TGTGCCAGCAGCGGGACTAGCGGGAGCTACAATGAGCAGTTCTTC.

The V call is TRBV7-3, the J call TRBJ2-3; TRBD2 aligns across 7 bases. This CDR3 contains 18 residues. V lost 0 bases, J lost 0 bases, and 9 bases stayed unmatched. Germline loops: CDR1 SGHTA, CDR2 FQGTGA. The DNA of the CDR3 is TGTGCCAGCAGCTTAACTACGGGTCGGACTAGAAGCACAGATACGCAGTATTTT. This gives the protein CASSLTTGRTRSTDTQYF.

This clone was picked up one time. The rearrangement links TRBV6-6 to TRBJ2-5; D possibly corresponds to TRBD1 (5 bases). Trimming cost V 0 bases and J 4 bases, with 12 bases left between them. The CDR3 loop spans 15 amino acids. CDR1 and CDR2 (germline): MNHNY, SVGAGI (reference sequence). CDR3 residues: CASSYSAGLGETQYF. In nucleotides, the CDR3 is TGTGCCAGCAGTTACTCGGCAGGGTTAGGAGAGACCCAGTACTTC.

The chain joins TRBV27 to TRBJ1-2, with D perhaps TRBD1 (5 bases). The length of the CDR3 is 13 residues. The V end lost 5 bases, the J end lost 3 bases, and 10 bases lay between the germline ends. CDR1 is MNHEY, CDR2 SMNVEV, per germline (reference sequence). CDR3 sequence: CASSPTGDYGYTF. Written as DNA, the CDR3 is TGTGCCAGCAGTCCCACAGGCGACTATGGCTACACCTTC.

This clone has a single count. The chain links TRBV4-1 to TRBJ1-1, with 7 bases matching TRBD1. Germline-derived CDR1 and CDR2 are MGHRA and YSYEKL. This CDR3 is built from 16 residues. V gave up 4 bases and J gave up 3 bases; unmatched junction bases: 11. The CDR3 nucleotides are TGCGCCAGCAGCCTCCCGAGGGACAGAAAAGACACTGAAGCTTTCTTT. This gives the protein CASSLPRDRKDTEAFF.

DNA of the CDR3: TGTGCCAGTGCCCCGGGGGCGGGGGATAGCGACACTGAAGCTTTCTTT. Protein: CASAPGAGDSDTEAFF. The chain employs TRBV19 and TRBJ1-1; tentative D call: TRBD1 (6 bases). Germline V gene data show CDR1 as LNHDA and CDR2 as SQIVND (reference sequence). The V gene lost 8 bases and the J gene lost 3 bases, with 22 bases spanning the gap. The CDR3 is 16 residues long. The variable domain in full, completed from reference TRBV19 and TRBJ1-1, reads DGGITQSPKYLFRKEGQNVTLSCEQNLNHDAMYWYRQDPGQGLRLIYYSQIVNDFQKGDIAEGYSVSREKKESFPLTVTSAQKNPTAFYLCASAPGAGDSDTEAFFGQGTRLTVV.

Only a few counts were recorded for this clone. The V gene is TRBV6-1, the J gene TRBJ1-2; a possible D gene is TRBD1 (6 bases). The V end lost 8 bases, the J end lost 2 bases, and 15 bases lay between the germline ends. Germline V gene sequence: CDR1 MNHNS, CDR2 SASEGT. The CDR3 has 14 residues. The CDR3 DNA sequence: TGTGCCAGCCTGCCCGCAGGGGCAAACTATGGCTACACCTTC. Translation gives CASLPAGANYGYTF.

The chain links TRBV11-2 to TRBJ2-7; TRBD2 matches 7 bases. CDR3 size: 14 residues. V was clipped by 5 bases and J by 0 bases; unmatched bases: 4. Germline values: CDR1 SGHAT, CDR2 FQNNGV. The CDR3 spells CASSPRDYSYEQYF. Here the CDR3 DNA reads TGTGCCAGCAGCCCTCGGGACTACTCCTACGAGCAGTACTTC.

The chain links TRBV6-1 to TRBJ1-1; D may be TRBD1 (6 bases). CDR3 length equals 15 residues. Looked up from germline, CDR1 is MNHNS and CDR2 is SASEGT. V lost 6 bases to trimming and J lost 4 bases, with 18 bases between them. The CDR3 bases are TGTGCCAGCAGCCTAACCAGGGGTTCCCCCACTGAAGCTTTCTTT. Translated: CASSLTRGSPTEAFF.

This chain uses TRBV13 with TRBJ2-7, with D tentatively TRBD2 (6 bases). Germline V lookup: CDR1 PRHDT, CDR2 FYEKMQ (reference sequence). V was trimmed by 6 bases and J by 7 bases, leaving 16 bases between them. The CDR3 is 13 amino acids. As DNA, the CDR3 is TGTGCCAGCAGATCAGAGGCCCGGGGGGAGCAGTACTTC. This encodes CASRSEARGEQYF.

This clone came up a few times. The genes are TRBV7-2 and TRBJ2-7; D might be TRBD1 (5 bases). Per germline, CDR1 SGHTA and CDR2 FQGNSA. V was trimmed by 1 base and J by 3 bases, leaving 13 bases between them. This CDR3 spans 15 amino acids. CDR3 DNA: TGTGCCAGCAGCTTAGTCCCCCAGGGAAGCTACGAGCAGTACTTC. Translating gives CASSLVPQGSYEQYF.

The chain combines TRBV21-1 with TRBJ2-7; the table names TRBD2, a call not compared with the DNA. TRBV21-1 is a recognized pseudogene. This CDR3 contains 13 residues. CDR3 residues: CASNRGGTDEQYF. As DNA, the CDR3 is TGTGCCAGCAACCGCGGGGGCACCGACGAGCAGTACTTC.

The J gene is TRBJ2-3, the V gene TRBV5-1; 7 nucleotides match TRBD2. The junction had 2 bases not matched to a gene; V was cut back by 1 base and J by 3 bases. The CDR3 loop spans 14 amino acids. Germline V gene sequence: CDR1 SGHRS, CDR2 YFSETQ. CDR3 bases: TGCGCCAGCAGCTTGTGGGGAGGGACAGATACGCAGTATTTT. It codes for CASSLWGGTDTQYF.

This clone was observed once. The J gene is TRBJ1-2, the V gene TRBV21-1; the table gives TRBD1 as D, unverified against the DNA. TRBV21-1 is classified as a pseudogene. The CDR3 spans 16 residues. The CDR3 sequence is CASRTNNSRTAYGYTF. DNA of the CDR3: TGTGCCAGCAGGACAAATAACAGTAGAACCGCTTATGGCTACACCTTC.

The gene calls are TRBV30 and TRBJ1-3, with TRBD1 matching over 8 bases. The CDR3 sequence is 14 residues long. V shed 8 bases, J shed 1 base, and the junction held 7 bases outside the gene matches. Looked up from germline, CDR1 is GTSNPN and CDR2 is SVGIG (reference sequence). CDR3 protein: CAHGQGGSGNTIYF. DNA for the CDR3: TGTGCCCATGGACAGGGAGGGTCTGGAAACACCATATATTTT.

CDR3 bases: TGTGCCAGCACCTCAGGGGCTTCCCTTGAAGCTTTCTTT. It specifies CASTSGASLEAFF. The rearrangement links TRBV27 to TRBJ1-1; perhaps TRBD1 as D (6 bases). Germline V gene data show CDR1 as MNHEY and CDR2 as SMNVEV (reference sequence). This CDR3 contains 13 residues. V was pared by 7 bases and J by 7 bases, with 16 bases between.

CDR3 sequence (DNA): TGTGCCAGCTCACCACCCGCCCTCGGCGGTGGCGAGCAGTACTTC. It is translated as CASSPPALGGGEQYF. The chain has TRBV18 and TRBJ2-7; D uncertain. Germline V gene data show CDR1 as KGHSH and CDR2 as LQKENI. Trimming cost V 0 bases and J 6 bases, with 15 bases left between them. This CDR3 region has 15 residues.

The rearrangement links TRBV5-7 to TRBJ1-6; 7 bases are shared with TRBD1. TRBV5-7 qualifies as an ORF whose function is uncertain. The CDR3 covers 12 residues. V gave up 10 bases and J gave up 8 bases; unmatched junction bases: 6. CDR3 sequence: CASAGGHSPLHF. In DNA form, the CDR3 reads TGTGCCTCCGCAGGGGGGCATTCACCCCTCCACTTT.

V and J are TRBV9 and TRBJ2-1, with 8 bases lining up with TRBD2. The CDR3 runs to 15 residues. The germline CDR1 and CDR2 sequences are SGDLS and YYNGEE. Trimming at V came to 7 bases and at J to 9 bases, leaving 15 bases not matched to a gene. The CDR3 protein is CASSREGRGMGEQFF. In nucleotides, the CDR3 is TGTGCCAGCTCCCGGGAGGGCAGGGGTATGGGTGAGCAGTTCTTC. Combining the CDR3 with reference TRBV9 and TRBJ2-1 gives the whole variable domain DSGVTQTPKHLITATGQRVTLRCSPRSGDLSVYWYQQSLDQGLQFLIQYYNGEERAKGNILERFSAQQFPDLHSELNLSSLELGDSALYFCASSREGRGMGEQFFGPGTRLTVL.